This T cell receptor (beta chain) was recorded in a study of cytomegalovirus exposure and HLA in healthy donors. Of note for this clone: Its antigen is unknown.

60 Vbeta and 13 Jbeta primers were used in PCR. Clones were sequenced by immunoSEQ multiplex PCR, and TCRdb holds only the in-frame ones, with some missing. Of 200,000 or so clones in the sample, less than 90% are singletons; the top ten hold approximately 0.25%. Study-wide points: In a later analysis, specific HLA alleles were associated with approximately 16,000 TCR beta sequences at a 0.05 false discovery rate.

This CDR3 comprises 16 residues. CDR1 KGHSH and CDR2 LQKENI come from the germline V gene. V dropped 6 bases and J dropped 6 bases, with 21 bases sitting between them. The origin of this receptor is a boy between 10 and 17 years old in good health and CMV-seronegative. This chain connects TRBV18 to TRBJ1-5; a possible D gene is TRBD1 (5 bases). The specimen was PBMCs. CDR3 nucleotide sequence: TGTGCCAGCTCCTCGTTCCAGGGATCGCATGGTCAGCCCCAGCATTTT. Amino acid sequence: CASSSFQGSHGQPQHF.